One sample yielded the 2 T cell receptor beta chains listed below, sequenced in a study of blood T cell repertoires in COVID-19. The table came from immunoSEQ multiplex PCR; TCRdb's copy has only in-frame clones and leaves some out. The profile covers roughly 150,000 clones, with roughly 80% appearing a single time and about 6% taken by the ten largest. Material: PBMCs or T cells enriched from blood (not recorded which). The receptors were sampled from a woman aged 40 to 49 with acute COVID-19.

V gene TRBV4-1 combines with J gene TRBJ2-7; 10 bases are shared with TRBD2. CDR1 and CDR2 from the germline V gene are MGHRA and YSYEKL. The CDR3 has 19 residues. The V gene end was trimmed by 0 bases and the J gene end by 4 bases; junction bases not matched to a gene: 15. CDR3 amino acids: CASSQDAWASGGPLYEQYV. DNA of the CDR3: TGCGCCAGCAGCCAAGATGCCTGGGCTAGCGGGGGACCTCTTTACGAGCAGTACGTC.

The chain has TRBV19 and TRBJ2-6; D gene unclear. The CDR3 is 15 amino acids. V lost 8 bases to trimming and J lost 3 bases, with 14 bases between them. Germline V gene data show CDR1 as LNHDA and CDR2 as SQIVND (reference sequence). CDR3 bases: TGTGCCAGTTGCCCCACGCCGGGTGGGGCCAACGTCCTGACTTTC. It translates to CASCPTPGGANVLTF.